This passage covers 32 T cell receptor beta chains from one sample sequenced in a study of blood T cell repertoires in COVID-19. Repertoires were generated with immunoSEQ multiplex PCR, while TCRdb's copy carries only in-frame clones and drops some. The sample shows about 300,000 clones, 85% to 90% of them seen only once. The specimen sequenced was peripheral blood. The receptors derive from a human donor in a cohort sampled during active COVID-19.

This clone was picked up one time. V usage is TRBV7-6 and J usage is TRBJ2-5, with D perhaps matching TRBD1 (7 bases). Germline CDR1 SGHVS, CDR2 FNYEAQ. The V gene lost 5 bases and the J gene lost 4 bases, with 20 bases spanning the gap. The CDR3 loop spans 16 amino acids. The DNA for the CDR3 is TGTGCCAGCAGCCCTGGAGGGGGCGGGTCGGGAGAGACCCAGTACTTC. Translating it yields CASSPGGGGSGETQYF.

CDR3 sequence reads: CASSRRDFTDTQYF. CDR3 in DNA: TGTGCCAGCAGCCGAAGGGACTTCACAGATACGCAGTATTTT. The chain combines TRBV14 with TRBJ2-3; perhaps TRBD2 as D (6 bases). CDR1 SGHDN and CDR2 FVKESK come from the germline V gene. There are 14 residues in the CDR3. V lost 4 bases, J lost 2 bases, and 10 bases lay in between.

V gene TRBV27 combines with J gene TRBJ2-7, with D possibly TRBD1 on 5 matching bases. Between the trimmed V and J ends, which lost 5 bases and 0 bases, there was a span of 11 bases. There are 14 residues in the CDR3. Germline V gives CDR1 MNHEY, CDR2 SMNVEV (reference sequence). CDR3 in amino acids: CASSPAQGSYEQYF. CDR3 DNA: TGTGCCAGCAGTCCGGCTCAGGGCTCCTACGAGCAGTACTTC.

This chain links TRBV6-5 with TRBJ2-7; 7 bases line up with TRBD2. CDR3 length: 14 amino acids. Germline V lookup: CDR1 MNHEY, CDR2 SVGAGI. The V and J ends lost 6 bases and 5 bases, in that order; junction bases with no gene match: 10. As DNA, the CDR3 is TGTGCCAGCAGCCGGGACTACTCAGAAAACGAGCAGTACTTC. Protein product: CASSRDYSENEQYF.

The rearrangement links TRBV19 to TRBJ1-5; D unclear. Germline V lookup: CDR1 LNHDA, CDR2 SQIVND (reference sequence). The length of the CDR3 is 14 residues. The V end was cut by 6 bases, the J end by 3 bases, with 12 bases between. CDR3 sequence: CASRRTDFNQPQHF. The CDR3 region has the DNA TGTGCCAGTAGAAGGACGGACTTCAATCAGCCCCAGCATTTT.

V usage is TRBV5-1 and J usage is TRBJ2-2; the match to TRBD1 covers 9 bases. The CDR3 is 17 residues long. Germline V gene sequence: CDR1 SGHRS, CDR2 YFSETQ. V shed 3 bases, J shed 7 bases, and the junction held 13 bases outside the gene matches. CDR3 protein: CASSSGTGTAGNGELFF. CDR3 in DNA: TGCGCCAGCAGCTCCGGGACAGGGACGGCTGGGAACGGGGAGCTGTTTTTT.

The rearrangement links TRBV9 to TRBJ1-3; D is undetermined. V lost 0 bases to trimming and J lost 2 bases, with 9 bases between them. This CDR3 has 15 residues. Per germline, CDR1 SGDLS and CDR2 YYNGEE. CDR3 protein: CASSVGLTTGNTIYF. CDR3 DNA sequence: TGTGCCAGCAGCGTAGGTTTGACAACTGGAAACACCATATATTTT.

CDR3 DNA: TGTGCCAGCAGGAGACAGGGGGGCGATTCACCCCTCCACTTT. It encodes CASRRQGGDSPLHF. This sequence joins TRBV7-8 and TRBJ1-6, with 9 bases identical to TRBD1. The CDR3 loop spans 14 amino acids. Per the germline V gene, CDR1 is SGHVS and CDR2 is FQNEAQ. J gave up 8 bases and V 6 bases, and 5 bases lay outside the gene matches.

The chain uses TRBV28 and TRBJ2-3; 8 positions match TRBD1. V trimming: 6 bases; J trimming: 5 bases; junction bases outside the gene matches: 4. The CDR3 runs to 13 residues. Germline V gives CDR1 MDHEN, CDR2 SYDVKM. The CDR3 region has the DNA TGTGCCAGCAGAACAGGGGGTGGAGATACGCAGTATTTT. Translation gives CASRTGGGDTQYF.

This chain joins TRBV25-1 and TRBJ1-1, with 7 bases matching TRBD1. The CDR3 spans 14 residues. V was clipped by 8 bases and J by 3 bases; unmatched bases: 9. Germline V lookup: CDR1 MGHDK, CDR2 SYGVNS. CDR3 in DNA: TGTGCCAGCCGTACACAGGGGCTCTACACTGAAGCTTTCTTT. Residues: CASRTQGLYTEAFF.

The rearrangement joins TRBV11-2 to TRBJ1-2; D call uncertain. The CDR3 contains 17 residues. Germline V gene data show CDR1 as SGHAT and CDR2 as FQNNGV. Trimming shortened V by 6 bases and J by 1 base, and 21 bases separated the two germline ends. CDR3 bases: TGTGCCAGCAGTTCGAAGATAGGCAGCGATCTTAACTATGGCTACACCTTC. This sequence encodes CASSSKIGSDLNYGYTF.

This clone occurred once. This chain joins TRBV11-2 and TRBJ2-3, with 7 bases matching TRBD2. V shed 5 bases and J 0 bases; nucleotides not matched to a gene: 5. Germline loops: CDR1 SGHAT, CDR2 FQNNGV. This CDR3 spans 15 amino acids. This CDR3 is CASSLLATSTDTQYF. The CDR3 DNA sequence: TGTGCCAGCAGCCTACTAGCGACTAGCACAGATACGCAGTATTTT.

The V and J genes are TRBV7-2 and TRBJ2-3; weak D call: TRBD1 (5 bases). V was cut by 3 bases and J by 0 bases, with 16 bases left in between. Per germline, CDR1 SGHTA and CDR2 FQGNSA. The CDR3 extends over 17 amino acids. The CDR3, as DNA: TGTGCCAGCAGCTTTAACGGAGCAGGGATGAGCACAGATACGCAGTATTTT. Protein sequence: CASSFNGAGMSTDTQYF.

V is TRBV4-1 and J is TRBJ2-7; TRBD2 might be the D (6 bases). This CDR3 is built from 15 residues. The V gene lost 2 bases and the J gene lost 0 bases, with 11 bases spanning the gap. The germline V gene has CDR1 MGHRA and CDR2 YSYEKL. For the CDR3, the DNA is TGCGCCAGCAGCCAACACGGGGGAAGCTCCTACGAGCAGTACTTC. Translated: CASSQHGGSSYEQYF.

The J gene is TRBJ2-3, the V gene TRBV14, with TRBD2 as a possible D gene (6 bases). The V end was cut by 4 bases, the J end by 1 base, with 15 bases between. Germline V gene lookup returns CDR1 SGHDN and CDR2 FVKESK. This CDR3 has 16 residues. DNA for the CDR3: TGTGCCAGCAGCCCCCGGGGGAACGCTCGCACAGATACGCAGTATTTT. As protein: CASSPRGNARTDTQYF.

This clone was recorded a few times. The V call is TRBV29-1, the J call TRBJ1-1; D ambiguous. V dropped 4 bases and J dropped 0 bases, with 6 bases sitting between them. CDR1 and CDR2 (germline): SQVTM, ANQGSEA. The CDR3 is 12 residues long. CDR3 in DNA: TGCAGCGTTGTTCGTCTGAACACTGAAGCTTTCTTT. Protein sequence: CSVVRLNTEAFF.

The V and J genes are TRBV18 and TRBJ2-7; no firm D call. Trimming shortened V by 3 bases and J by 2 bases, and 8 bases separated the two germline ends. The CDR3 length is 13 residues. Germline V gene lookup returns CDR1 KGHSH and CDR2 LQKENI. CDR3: CASSPPNPYEQYF. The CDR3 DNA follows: TGTGCCAGCTCACCTCCAAATCCCTACGAGCAGTACTTC.

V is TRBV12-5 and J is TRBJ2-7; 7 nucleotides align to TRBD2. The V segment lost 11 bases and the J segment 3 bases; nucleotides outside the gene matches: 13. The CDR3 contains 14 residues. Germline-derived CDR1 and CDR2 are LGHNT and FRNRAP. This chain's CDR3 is CAQNPRGVNYEQYF. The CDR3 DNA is TGTGCTCAAAATCCTCGGGGGGTGAACTACGAGCAGTACTTC.

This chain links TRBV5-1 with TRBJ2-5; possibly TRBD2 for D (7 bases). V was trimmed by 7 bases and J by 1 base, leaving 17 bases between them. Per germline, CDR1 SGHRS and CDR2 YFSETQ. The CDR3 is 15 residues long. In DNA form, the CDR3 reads TGCGCCAGCGGTAGGGGGGGAACTGTCCAAGAGACCCAGTACTTC. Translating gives CASGRGGTVQETQYF.

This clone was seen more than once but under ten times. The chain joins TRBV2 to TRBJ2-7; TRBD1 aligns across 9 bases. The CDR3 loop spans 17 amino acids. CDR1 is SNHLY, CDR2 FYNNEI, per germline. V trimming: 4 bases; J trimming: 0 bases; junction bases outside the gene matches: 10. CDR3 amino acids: CASSARTGDASSYEQYF. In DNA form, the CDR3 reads TGTGCCAGCAGTGCTAGGACAGGGGACGCGAGCTCCTACGAGCAGTACTTC.

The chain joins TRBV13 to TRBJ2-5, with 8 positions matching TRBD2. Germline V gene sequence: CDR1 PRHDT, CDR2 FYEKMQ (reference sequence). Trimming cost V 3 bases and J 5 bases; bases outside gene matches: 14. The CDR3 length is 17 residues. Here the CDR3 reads CASSLGFGRAGWETQYF. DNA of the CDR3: TGTGCCAGCAGCTTGGGGTTCGGGAGGGCCGGATGGGAGACCCAGTACTTC.

The CDR3 protein is CASTQQGATNGYTF. The CDR3 nucleotides are TGTGCCAGCACTCAACAGGGGGCAACGAATGGCTACACCTTC. The V call is TRBV27, the J call TRBJ1-2; 9 bases fit TRBD1. After removal of 7 bases from V and 6 bases from J, the junction contained 9 bases not matched to a gene. CDR1 and CDR2 (germline): MNHEY, SMNVEV (reference sequence). The CDR3 runs to 14 residues.

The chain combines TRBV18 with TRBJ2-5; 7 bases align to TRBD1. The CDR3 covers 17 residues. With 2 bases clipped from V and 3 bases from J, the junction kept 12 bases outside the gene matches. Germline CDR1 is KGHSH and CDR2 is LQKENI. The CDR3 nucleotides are TGTGCCAGCTCACCAGAAGGCCCCGGGACAGAGGAAGAGACCCAGTACTTC. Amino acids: CASSPEGPGTEEETQYF.

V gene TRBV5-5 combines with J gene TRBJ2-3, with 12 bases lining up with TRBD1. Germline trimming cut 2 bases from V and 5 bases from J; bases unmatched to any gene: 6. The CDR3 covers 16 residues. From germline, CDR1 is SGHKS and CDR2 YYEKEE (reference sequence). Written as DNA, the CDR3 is TGTGCCAGCAGCTTCCCGGGACAGGGGGCACGAGATACGCAGTATTTT. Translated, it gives CASSFPGQGARDTQYF.

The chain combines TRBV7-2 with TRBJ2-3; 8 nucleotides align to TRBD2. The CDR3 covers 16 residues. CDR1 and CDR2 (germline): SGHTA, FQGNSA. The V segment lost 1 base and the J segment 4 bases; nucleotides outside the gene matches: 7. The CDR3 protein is CASSLDTAGVADTQYF. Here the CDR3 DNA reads TGTGCCAGCAGCTTAGACACAGCGGGAGTGGCAGATACGCAGTATTTT. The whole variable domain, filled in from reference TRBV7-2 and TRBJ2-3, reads GAGVSQSPSNKVTEKGKDVELRCDPISGHTALYWYRQSLGQGLEFLIYFQGNSAPDKSGLPSDRFSAERTGGSVSTLTIQRTQQEDSAVYLCASSLDTAGVADTQYFGPGTRLTVL.

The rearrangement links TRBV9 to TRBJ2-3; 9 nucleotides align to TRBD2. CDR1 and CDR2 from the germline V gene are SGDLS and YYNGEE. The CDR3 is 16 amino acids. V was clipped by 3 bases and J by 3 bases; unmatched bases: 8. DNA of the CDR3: TGTGCCAGCAGCGGGCTAGCGGGATCGTTAACAGATACGCAGTATTTT. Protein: CASSGLAGSLTDTQYF.

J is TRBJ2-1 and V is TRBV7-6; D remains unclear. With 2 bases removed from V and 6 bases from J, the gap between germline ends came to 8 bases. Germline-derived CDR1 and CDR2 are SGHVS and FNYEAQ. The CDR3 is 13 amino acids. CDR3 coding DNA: TGTGCCAGCAGCTTACTAGAATCCAATGAGCAGTTCTTC. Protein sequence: CASSLLESNEQFF.

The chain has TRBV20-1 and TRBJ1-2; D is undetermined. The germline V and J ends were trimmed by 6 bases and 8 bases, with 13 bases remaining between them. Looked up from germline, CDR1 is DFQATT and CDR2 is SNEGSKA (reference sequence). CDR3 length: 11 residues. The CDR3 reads CSAGQGLGYTF. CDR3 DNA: TGCAGTGCCGGGCAAGGACTCGGCTACACCTTC.

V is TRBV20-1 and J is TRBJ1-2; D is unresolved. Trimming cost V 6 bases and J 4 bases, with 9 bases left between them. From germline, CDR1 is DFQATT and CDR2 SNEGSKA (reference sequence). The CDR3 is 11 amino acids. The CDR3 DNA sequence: TGCAGTGCAATGGGAGTCTATGGCTACACCTTC. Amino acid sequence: CSAMGVYGYTF.

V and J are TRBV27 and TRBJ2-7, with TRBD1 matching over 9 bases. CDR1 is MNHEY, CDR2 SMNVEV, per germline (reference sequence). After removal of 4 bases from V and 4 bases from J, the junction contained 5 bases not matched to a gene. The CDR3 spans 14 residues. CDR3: CASSSGQGSYEQYF. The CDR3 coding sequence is TGTGCCAGCAGTTCCGGACAGGGGTCGTACGAGCAGTACTTC.

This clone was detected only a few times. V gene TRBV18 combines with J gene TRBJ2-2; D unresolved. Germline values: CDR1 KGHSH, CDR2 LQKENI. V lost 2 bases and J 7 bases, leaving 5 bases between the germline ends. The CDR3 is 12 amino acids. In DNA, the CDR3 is TGTGCCAGCTCACCAAGCCTCGGGGAGCTGTTTTTT. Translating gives CASSPSLGELFF. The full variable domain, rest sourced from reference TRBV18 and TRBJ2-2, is NAGVMQNPRHLVRRRGQEARLRCSPMKGHSHVYWYRQLPEEGLKFMVYLQKENIIDESGMPKERFSAEFPKEGPSILRIQQVVRGDSAAYFCASSPSLGELFFGEGSRLTVL.

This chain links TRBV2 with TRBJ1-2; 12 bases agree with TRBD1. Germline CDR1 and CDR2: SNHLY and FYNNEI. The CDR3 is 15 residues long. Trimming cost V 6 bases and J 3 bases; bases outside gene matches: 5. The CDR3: CASRGTGGEHYGYTF. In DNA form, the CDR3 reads TGTGCCAGCAGGGGGACAGGGGGCGAACACTATGGCTACACCTTC.